The text below deals with one T cell receptor (beta chain). It has no known antigen specificity. Within one base of it there is no much larger clone, and no base qualities were kept. The sample holds other DNA sequences that translate to the same CDR3. Using the deep immunoSEQ assay, multiplex PCR amplified TCR CDR3 regions from genomic DNA. Extracted genomic DNA from each cell subset was distributed evenly across all wells of several immunoSEQ 96-well plates, and each plate was treated as a replicate. Each replicate PCR for sorted subsets received approximately 220 ng genomic DNA, equal to about 30,000 T cell genomes. The purified libraries were quantified using a Qubit 3.0 fluorometer, sized with a Bioanalyzer 2100, and then quantified again using the KAPA Library Quantification kit. A separate single-read 150-cycle Illumina NextSeq 550 flow cell was used to sequence each immunoSEQ 96-well plate. Per the source publication's procedure: The immunoSEQ output contained only junctional sequences without quality scores, so filtering could not match that applied to full-length reads. Sequences were annotated with PyIR, a Python wrapper for IgBLAST v1.9, and V/J genes and CDR3 were assigned using IMGT germline references. Reads with weak V/J assignments (E-value above 1e-6), missing CDR3, stop codons, out-of-frame junctions, or ambiguous translated residues were removed. A V3J clonotype was defined by an identical inferred V gene, J gene, and CDR3 amino acid sequence. Percentage overlap between repertoires was calculated by dividing the number of shared unique clonotypes by the size of the smaller repertoire. RTK rarefaction, the Chao1 estimator, and Recon v2.1 estimates of unobserved clonotypes were used to assess repertoire richness. For all TCRbeta clonotypes obtained by the gDNA method from a few donors, generation probabilities were computed with OLGA. Drawn from immuneACCESS, this table holds only the in-frame rearrangements with V and J called that TCRdb kept. Clones are partly lost; checked studies trace under half to an unresolved V gene and leave the rest unexplained. V, J and clone size derive from that table, while D and trimming were established from the DNA sequence. The sample table records approximately 2,200,000 clones; about 93% of these occur just once. About 1.5% of the sample lies in the top ten.

The sample is drawn from a study of shared clonotypes between healthy human individuals (dated by TCRdb to about 2020). Turning to the overall study: The cohort comprised two women and a few men aged 18 to 49 years. For each donor, CD4 naive and CD4 memory were each run on three plates, CD8 naive on two plates, and CD8 memory on one plate. The study deeply sequenced blood TCR repertoires of roughly five healthy adults to estimate repertoire size and the extent of clonotype sharing between individuals. Libraries were prepared and TCR repertoires were sequenced by different laboratories using diverse techniques, in order to increase sequencing depth and limit assay-specific biases. Per donor, leukapheresis produced somewhere between about 0.8 and 9 billion PBMCs. Overall study outcomes, separate from this receptor: Only blood was sampled, and tissue TCR repertoires likely differ from those in blood. When a handful of donors were compared, the shared fraction of clonotypes was about 5.5% for naive CD4, 3.5% for naive CD8, more than 2% for memory CD4, and 0.35% to 0.4% for memory CD8. Compared with non-shared clonotypes, clonotypes shared by all four sorted-subset donors had higher generation probabilities. Estimated clonotype richness was generally larger for naive than for memory subsets. Based on pairwise subsampling, the degree of clonotype sharing among donors was expected to be affected by sequencing depth. Rarefaction of sorted-subset datasets indicated incomplete sequencing despite the large sequencing depth. The small number of donors limited the genetic and exposure-history diversity represented.

The cysteine opens and the phenylalanine closes a CDR3 of 14 amino acids. The DNA shown is the 42-base CDR3, in frame from base 1. CDR1 and CDR2, looked up from the germline V gene, are SGDLS and YYNGEE. Relative to germline, V is 1 base shorter and J is 2 bases shorter, with 10 bases between their ends. CD8 naive samples were obtained by positive selection for CCR7 among CD45RO-negative cells, yielding a CD45RA+CCR7+ population from which TemRA cells were excluded. Donors were healthy HIV-negative adults with no recently reported acute infections or vaccinations. All donors were Caucasian adults living in Nashville, Tennessee, USA. After blood collection by leukapheresis, PBMCs were isolated using Ficoll-Histopaque density gradient centrifugation and then cryopreserved in the vapor phase of liquid nitrogen. Purity and quantity of every magnetically sorted T cell population were checked by analytical flow cytometry. From each sorted fraction, genomic DNA was isolated and quantified by UV absorbance on a Nanodrop 2000c.

What was sequenced was naive CD8+ T cells from PBMCs. Taken with the paper, the label for cell subset or site translates to: CD45RA+CCR7+. This TCR was recovered from a man aged 18 to 35 in good health. Some clones in this sample may be carry-over from other donors' samples. Recombination joined TRBV9 with TRBJ2-7, and TRBD1 may be the D gene, going by 5 matching bases. The nucleotide sequence is given as TGTGCCAGCAGCGTATCTGCAGGGCCCTACGAGCAGTACTTC. It encodes CASSVSAGPYEQYF.